Following are 17 T cell receptor beta chains from one sample sequenced in a study of OX40 agonist ivuxolimab in advanced cancers. Generated by immunoSEQ multiplex PCR, the TCRdb table keeps only in-frame clones and is missing some. The data contain roughly 90,000 clones, approximately 94% of them singletons. Sequencing used CD4+ or CD8+ T cells sorted from blood, obtained in a trial of the OX40 agonist ivuxolimab. These receptors were collected from an adult with an advanced solid tumor such as melanoma, head and neck, liver or kidney cancer.

The V gene is TRBV7-9, the J gene TRBJ2-5; 11 bases line up with TRBD1. The germline gives CDR1 SEHNR, CDR2 FQNEAQ (reference sequence). This CDR3 has 15 amino acids. The V segment lost 5 bases and the J segment 5 bases; nucleotides outside the gene matches: 7. The CDR3 spells CASSAGQGARETQYF. CDR3 coding DNA: TGTGCCAGCAGCGCCGGACAGGGGGCGAGGGAGACCCAGTACTTC. The full variable domain, with the rest looked up from reference TRBV7-9 and TRBJ2-5, is DTGVSQNPRHKITKRGQNVTFRCDPISEHNRLYWYRQTLGQGPEFLTYFQNEAQLEKSRLLSDRFSAERPKGSFSTLEIQRTEQGDSAMYLCASSAGQGARETQYFGPGTRLLVL.

This rearrangement joins TRBV5-1 to TRBJ2-2; D gene unclear. This CDR3 is 13 amino acids long. Trimming took 2 bases from V and 4 from J, leaving 6 bases between them. In germline, CDR1 is SGHRS, CDR2 YFSETQ. CDR3 region: CASSFVTTGELFF. The CDR3 DNA reads TGCGCCAGCAGCTTCGTCACCACCGGGGAGCTGTTTTTT. Full variable domain (remainder filled in from reference TRBV5-1 and TRBJ2-2): KAGVTQTPRYLIKTRGQQVTLSCSPISGHRSVSWYQQTPGQGLQFLFEYFSETQRNKGNFPGRFSGRQFSNSRSEMNVSTLELGDSALYLCASSFVTTGELFFGEGSRLTVL.

The chain employs TRBV4-1 and TRBJ2-7, with D possibly being TRBD2 (6 bases). The CDR3 has 16 residues. Germline V gene lookup returns CDR1 MGHRA and CDR2 YSYEKL. The V end was cut by 0 bases, the J end by 6 bases, with 18 bases between. The DNA of the CDR3 is TGCGCCAGCAGCCAAGAAGCAGGGAGCCCCGGGGGCGAGCAGTACTTC. Its protein product is CASSQEAGSPGGEQYF.

The chain uses TRBV9 and TRBJ2-1; 7 bases match TRBD2. With V trimmed by 0 bases and J by 8 bases, 2 bases remained unmatched. Germline V gene sequence: CDR1 SGDLS, CDR2 YYNGEE. The CDR3 length is 13 residues. The CDR3 is CASSVDRGDEQFF. The CDR3 nucleotides read TGTGCCAGCAGCGTAGATCGGGGGGATGAGCAGTTCTTC.

The V and J genes are TRBV5-1 and TRBJ2-7, with 9 bases identical to TRBD2. Germline assignment: CDR1 SGHRS and CDR2 YFSETQ. The length of the CDR3 is 14 residues. J lost 6 bases, V lost 0 bases, and 4 bases had no gene match. CDR3 in amino acids: CASSLEAGGVEQYF. CDR3 DNA: TGCGCCAGCAGCTTGGAAGCGGGAGGCGTCGAGCAGTACTTC.

This clone has only one observation. The V gene is TRBV19, the J gene TRBJ2-7, with 8 bases identical to TRBD1. Germline values: CDR1 LNHDA, CDR2 SQIVND (reference sequence). Germline trimming cut 4 bases from V and 2 bases from J; bases unmatched to any gene: 7. The CDR3 consists of 15 residues. For the CDR3, the DNA is TGTGCCAGTAGTACTCCAACAGGGGGAACCTACGAGCAGTACTTC. It yields the protein CASSTPTGGTYEQYF.

V gene TRBV5-1 combines with J gene TRBJ1-1; no reliable D call. The V end was cut by 0 bases, the J end by 5 bases, with 8 bases between. There are 13 residues in the CDR3. The germline CDR1 and CDR2 sequences are SGHRS and YFSETQ. In nucleotides, the CDR3 is TGCGCCAGCAGCTTGGAGGTGAGGACTGAAGCTTTCTTT. It translates to CASSLEVRTEAFF.

This chain uses TRBV27 with TRBJ1-5; TRBD1 aligns across 7 bases. This CDR3 is built from 14 residues. Germline values: CDR1 MNHEY, CDR2 SMNVEV (reference sequence). Unmatched junction bases numbered 7, after V lost 4 bases and J lost 7 bases. The CDR3 region is CASSWDSARQPQHF. The CDR3, as DNA: TGTGCCAGCAGTTGGGACAGCGCTAGGCAGCCCCAGCATTTT.

The J gene is TRBJ1-1, the V gene TRBV18, with 8 bases fitting TRBD1. CDR1 is KGHSH and CDR2 is LQKENI in the germline V gene. The CDR3 length is 15 residues. The V and J ends lost 3 bases and 3 bases, in that order; junction bases with no gene match: 6. The CDR3 reads CASSPPDRVYTEAFF. CDR3 nucleotide sequence: TGTGCCAGCTCACCGCCGGACAGGGTGTACACTGAAGCTTTCTTT.

The gene calls are TRBV30 and TRBJ1-1; no clear D. The CDR3 runs 13 residues. CDR1 and CDR2 (germline): GTSNPN, SVGIG (reference sequence). With 8 bases removed from V and 0 bases from J, the gap between germline ends came to 13 bases. The CDR3 nucleotides are TGTGCCGCCGCTTTTACCGTGAACACTGAAGCTTTCTTT. It translates to CAAAFTVNTEAFF.

This sequence joins TRBV27 and TRBJ2-3; maybe TRBD2 (7 bases). The CDR3 consists of 14 residues. V was shortened by 4 bases and J by 7 bases, with 15 bases between the two germline ends. Germline CDR1 and CDR2: MNHEY and SMNVEV (reference sequence). CDR3 bases: TGTGCCAGCAGTTACGCCTCGGGGGGCTATACGCAGTATTTT. Translation gives CASSYASGGYTQYF.

The V and J genes are TRBV27 and TRBJ1-2; 9 positions agree with TRBD1. This CDR3 is 14 amino acids long. Germline values: CDR1 MNHEY, CDR2 SMNVEV (reference sequence). V shed 4 bases, J shed 4 bases, and the junction held 4 bases outside the gene matches. CDR3 sequence (DNA): TGTGCCAGCAGTTGGACAGGGGAGGGCTATGGCTACACCTTC. Translating gives CASSWTGEGYGYTF.

The chain links TRBV5-8 to TRBJ1-1; D gene uncertain. V shed 4 bases and J shed 4 bases, with 11 bases lying between them. The CDR3 has 13 amino acids. Germline V gene data show CDR1 as SGHTS and CDR2 as YDEGEE. The CDR3 DNA reads TGTGCCAGCAGCATCGGACGTATCACTGAAGCTTTCTTT. Residues: CASSIGRITEAFF.

The rearrangement uses TRBV6-5 and TRBJ2-5; D is perhaps TRBD2 (5 bases). CDR1 and CDR2 from the germline V gene are MNHEY and SVGAGI. The V gene lost 8 bases and the J gene lost 4 bases, with 8 bases spanning the gap. This CDR3 contains 11 residues. CDR3 loop: CASAGGETQYF. CDR3 coding DNA: TGTGCCAGCGCTGGAGGAGAGACCCAGTACTTC.

This clone was counted only a few times. As DNA, the CDR3 is TGCGCCAGCAGCTTGGCAGGGCGAAGTGAAAAACTGTTTTTT. It yields the protein CASSLAGRSEKLFF. The chain links TRBV5-1 to TRBJ1-4; possible D gene TRBD1, 5 bases. This CDR3 is 14 amino acids long. Trimming left V 0 bases short and J 7 bases short, with 10 bases between. Germline V gene data show CDR1 as SGHRS and CDR2 as YFSETQ.

This sequence joins TRBV23-1 and TRBJ2-7; D could derive from TRBD1 or TRBD2 (5 bases each). TRBV23-1 is placed among ORFs of uncertain function. CDR3 size: 19 residues. The V end was cut by 0 bases, the J end by 4 bases, with 25 bases between. The chain's CDR3 is CASSQSSTGKGRVKYEQYF. In nucleotides, the CDR3 is TGCGCCAGCAGTCAATCGTCGACGGGAAAAGGCAGGGTGAAGTACGAGCAGTACTTC.

V gene TRBV4-3 combines with J gene TRBJ2-3, with D possibly being TRBD1 or TRBD2 (5 bases each). V lost 0 bases to trimming and J lost 1 base, with 14 bases between them. The CDR3 covers 17 residues. The germline V gene has CDR1 LGHNA and CDR2 YSLEER. The CDR3 sequence: CASSQDGTGWGTDTQYF. The CDR3 DNA follows: TGCGCCAGCAGCCAAGACGGGACGGGTTGGGGCACAGATACGCAGTATTTT.